This TCR beta chain came from a study of lymphopenia after photon versus proton radiotherapy. Assay: immunoSEQ multiplex PCR; the TCRdb copy retains only in-frame clones and omits some. The sample shows tens of thousands of clones, roughly 86% of them seen only once. The CDR3 is 16 amino acids. Trimming left V 2 bases short and J 5 bases short, with 18 bases between. The germline V gene encodes CDR1 SGHAT and CDR2 FQNNGV. This clone was recorded only once. Its cognate antigen is unknown. Points from the study as a whole: Proton therapy kept repertoires fairly stable, unlike photons, which gained effector/memory cells. Post-nadir diversity loss with photons came from oligoclonal expansion, particularly CD8+ Temra cells.

The sequence came from a woman aged 70-85 years with pancreatic cancer. Some clones in this sample may be carry-over from other donors' samples. This specimen was peripheral blood, taken from a patient treated with proton-based radiotherapy. The chain combines TRBV11-2 with TRBJ2-5, with a tentative D call TRBD2 (5 bases). CDR3 in DNA: TGTGCCAGCAGCTTAAGGTCCCCGGGGTTGGGGGAGACCCAGTACTTC. This translates into CASSLRSPGLGETQYF.